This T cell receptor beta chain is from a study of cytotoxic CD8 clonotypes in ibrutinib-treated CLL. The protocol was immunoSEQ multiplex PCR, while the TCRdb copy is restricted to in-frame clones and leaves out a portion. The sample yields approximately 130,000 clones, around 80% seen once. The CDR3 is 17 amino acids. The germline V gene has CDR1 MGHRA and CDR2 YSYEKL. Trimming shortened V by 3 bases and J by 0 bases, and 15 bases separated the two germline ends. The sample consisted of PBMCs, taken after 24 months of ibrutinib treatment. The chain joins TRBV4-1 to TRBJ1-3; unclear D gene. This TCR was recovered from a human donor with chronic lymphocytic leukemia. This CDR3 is CASSHPRDESSGNTIYF. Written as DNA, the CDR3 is TGCGCCAGCAGCCACCCAAGGGATGAGAGCTCTGGAAACACCATATATTTT.